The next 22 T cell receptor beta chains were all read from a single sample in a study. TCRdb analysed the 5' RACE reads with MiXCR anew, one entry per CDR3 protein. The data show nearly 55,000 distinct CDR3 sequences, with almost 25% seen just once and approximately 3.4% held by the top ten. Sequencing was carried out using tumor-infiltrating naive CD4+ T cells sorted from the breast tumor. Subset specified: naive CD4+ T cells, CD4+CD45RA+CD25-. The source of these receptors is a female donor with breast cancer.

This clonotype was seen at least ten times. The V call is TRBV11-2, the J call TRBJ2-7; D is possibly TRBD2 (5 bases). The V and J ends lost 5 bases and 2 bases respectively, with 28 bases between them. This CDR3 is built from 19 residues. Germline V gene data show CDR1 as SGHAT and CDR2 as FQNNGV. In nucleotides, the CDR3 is TGTGCCAGCAGCCCACGGGGTTTACGGACCATAATAATGCCCTACGAGCAGTACTTC. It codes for CASSPRGLRTIIMPYEQYF.

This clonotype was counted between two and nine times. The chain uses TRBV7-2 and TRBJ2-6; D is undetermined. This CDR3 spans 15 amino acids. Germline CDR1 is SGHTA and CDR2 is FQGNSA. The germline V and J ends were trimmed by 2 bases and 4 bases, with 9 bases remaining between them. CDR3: CASSLSGSGANVLTF. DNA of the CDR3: TGTGCCAGCAGCTTATCCGGGTCCGGGGCCAACGTCCTGACTTTC.

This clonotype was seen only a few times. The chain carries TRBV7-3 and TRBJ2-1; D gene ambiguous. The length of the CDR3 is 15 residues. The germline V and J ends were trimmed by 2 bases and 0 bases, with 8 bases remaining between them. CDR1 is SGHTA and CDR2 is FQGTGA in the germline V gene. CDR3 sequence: CASSLVTSSYNEQFF. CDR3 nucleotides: TGTGCCAGCAGCTTAGTAACGAGCTCCTACAATGAGCAGTTCTTC.

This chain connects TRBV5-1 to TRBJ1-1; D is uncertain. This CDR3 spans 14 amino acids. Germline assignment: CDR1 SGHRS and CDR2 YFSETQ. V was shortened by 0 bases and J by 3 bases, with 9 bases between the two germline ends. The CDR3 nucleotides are TGCGCCAGCAGCTTGGTCGGCCAGGACACTGAAGCTTTCTTT. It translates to CASSLVGQDTEAFF. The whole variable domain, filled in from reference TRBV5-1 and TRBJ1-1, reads KAGVTQTPRYLIKTRGQQVTLSCSPISGHRSVSWYQQTPGQGLQFLFEYFSETQRNKGNFPGRFSGRQFSNSRSEMNVSTLELGDSALYLCASSLVGQDTEAFFGQGTRLTVV.

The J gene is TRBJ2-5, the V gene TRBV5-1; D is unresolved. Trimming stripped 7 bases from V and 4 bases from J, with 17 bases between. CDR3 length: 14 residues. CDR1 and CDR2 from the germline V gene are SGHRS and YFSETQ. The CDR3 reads CASRTRRTGETQYF. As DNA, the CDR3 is TGCGCCAGCCGTACCAGACGGACGGGAGAGACCCAGTACTTC.

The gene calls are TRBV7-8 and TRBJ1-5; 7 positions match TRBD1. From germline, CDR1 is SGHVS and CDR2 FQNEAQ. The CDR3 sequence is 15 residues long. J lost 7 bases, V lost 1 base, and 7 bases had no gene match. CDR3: CASSLGATGHQPQHF. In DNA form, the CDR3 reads TGTGCCAGCAGCTTAGGGGCGACAGGGCACCAGCCCCAGCATTTT.

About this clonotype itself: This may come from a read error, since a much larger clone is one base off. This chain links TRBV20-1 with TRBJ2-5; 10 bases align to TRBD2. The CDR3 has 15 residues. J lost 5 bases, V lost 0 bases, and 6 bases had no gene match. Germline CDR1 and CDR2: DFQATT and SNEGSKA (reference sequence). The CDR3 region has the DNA TGCAGTGCTAGAGATCCTAGCGGGAGTATGGAGACCCAGTACTTC. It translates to CSARDPSGSMETQYF.

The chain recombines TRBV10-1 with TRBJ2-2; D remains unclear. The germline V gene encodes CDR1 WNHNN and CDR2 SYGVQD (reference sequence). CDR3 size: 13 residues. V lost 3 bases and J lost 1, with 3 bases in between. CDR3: CASSDGNTGELFF. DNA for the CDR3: TGCGCCAGCAGTGACGGGAACACCGGGGAGCTGTTTTTT.

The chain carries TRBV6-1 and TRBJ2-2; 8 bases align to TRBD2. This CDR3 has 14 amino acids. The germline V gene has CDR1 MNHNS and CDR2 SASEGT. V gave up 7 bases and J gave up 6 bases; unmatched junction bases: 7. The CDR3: CASNPAGVSGELFF. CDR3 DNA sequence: TGTGCCAGCAACCCAGCGGGAGTTTCCGGGGAGCTGTTTTTT.

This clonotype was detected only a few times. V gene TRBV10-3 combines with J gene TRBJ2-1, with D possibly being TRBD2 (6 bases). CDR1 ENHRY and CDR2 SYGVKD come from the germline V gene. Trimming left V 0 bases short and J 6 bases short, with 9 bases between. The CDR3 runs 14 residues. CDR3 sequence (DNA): TGTGCCATCAGTGAGTCGGGACTCGTCAATGAGCAGTTCTTC. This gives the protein CAISESGLVNEQFF.

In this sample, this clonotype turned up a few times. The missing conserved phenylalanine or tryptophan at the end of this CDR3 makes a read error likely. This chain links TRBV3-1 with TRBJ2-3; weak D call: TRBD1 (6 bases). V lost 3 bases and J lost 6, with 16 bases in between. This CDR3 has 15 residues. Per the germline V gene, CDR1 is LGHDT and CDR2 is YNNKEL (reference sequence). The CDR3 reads CASSHGGRIGDTQYL. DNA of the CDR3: TGTGCCAGCAGCCATGGGGGCCGAATTGGGGATACGCAGTATCTT.

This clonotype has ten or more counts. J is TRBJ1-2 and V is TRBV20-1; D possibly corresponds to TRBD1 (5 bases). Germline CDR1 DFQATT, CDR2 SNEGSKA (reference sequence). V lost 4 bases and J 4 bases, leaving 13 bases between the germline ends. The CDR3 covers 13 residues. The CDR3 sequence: CSAIGAASYGYTF. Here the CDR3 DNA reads TGCAGTGCTATAGGGGCTGCTAGCTATGGCTACACCTTC.

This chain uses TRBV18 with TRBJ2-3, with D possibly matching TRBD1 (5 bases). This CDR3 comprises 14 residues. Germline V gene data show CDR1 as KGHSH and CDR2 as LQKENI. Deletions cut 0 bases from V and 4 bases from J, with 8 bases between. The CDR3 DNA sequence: TGTGCCAGCTCACCACCGACCAGGGCAGATACGCAGTATTTT. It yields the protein CASSPPTRADTQYF.

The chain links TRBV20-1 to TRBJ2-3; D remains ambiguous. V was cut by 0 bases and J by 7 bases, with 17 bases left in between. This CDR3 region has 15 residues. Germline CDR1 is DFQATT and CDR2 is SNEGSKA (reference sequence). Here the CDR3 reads CSARDVRHNEHTQYF. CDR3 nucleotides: TGCAGTGCTAGAGATGTGAGGCATAATGAGCATACGCAGTATTTT.

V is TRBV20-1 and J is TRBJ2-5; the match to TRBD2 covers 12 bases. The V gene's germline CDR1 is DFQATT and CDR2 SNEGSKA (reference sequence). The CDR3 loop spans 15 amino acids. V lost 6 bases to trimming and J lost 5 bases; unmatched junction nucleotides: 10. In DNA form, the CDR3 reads TGCAGTGCGCCTAAACTAGCGGGAGGATTCGAGACCCAGTACTTC. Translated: CSAPKLAGGFETQYF.

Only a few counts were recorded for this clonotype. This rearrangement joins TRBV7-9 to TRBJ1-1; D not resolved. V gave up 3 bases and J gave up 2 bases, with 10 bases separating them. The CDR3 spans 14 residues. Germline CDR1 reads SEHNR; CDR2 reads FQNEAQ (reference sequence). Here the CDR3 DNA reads TGTGCCAGCAGCTTTGACGGTTACAACACTGAAGCTTTCTTT. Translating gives CASSFDGYNTEAFF.

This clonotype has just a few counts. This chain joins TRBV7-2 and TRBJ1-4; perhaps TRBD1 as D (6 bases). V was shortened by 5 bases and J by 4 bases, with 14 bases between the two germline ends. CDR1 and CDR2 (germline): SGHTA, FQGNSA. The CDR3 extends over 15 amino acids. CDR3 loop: CASSPNRALNEKLFF. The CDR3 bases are TGTGCCAGCAGCCCAAACAGGGCCCTTAATGAAAAACTGTTTTTT. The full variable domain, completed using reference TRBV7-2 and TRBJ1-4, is GAGVSQSPSNKVTEKGKDVELRCDPISGHTALYWYRQSLGQGLEFLIYFQGNSAPDKSGLPSDRFSAERTGGSVSTLTIQRTQQEDSAVYLCASSPNRALNEKLFFGSGTQLSVL.

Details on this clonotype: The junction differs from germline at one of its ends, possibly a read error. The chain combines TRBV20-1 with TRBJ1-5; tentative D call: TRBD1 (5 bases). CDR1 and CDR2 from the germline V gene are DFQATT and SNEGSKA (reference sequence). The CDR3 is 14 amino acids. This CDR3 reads CSAYDSSSDQPQHF. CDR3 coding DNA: TGCAGTGCCTACGACAGTTCTAGCGATCAGCCCCAGCATTTT.

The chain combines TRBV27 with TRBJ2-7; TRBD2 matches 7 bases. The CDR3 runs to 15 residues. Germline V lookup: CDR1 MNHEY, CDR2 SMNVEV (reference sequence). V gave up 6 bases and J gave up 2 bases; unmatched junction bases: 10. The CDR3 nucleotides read TGTGCCAGCAGCTTCCAGGGAGGGAGGGCCTACGAGCAGTACTTC. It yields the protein CASSFQGGRAYEQYF.

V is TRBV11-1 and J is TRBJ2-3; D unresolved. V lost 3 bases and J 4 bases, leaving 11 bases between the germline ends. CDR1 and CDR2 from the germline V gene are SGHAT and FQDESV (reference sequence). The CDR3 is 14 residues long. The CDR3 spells CASSFVVEADTQYF. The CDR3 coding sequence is TGTGCCAGCAGCTTCGTGGTCGAAGCAGATACGCAGTATTTT.

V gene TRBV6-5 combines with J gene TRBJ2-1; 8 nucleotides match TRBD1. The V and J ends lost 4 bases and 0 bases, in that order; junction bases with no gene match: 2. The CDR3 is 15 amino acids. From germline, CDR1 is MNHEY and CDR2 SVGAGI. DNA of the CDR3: TGTGCCAGCAGTTCAACAGGGGGCTCCTACAATGAGCAGTTCTTC. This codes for CASSSTGGSYNEQFF.

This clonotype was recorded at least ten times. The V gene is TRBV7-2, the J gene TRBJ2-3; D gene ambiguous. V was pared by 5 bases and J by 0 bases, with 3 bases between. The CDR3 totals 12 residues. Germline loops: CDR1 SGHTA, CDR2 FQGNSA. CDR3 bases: TGTGCCAGCAGCCTTAGCACAGATACGCAGTATTTT. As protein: CASSLSTDTQYF. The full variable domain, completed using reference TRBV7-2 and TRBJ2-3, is GAGVSQSPSNKVTEKGKDVELRCDPISGHTALYWYRQSLGQGLEFLIYFQGNSAPDKSGLPSDRFSAERTGGSVSTLTIQRTQQEDSAVYLCASSLSTDTQYFGPGTRLTVL.